This TCR beta chain was obtained from a study of shared clonotypes between healthy human individuals. TCRdb's copy holds only in-frame clones and misses some; the assay was immunoSEQ multiplex PCR. The sample shows 780,000 or so clones, roughly 72% of them seen only once. The germline V gene encodes CDR1 MNHEY and CDR2 SMNVEV (reference sequence). The CDR3 has 13 amino acids. The J gene is TRBJ2-5, the V gene TRBV27; weak D call: TRBD2 (6 bases). Matching the DNA end better, TRBJ2-7 makes the J call doubtful. The TCR sequence derives from a woman under 40 in good health. Sequencing was performed on memory CD4+ T cells sorted from blood. Subset reported: CD45RA-negative fraction. For the CDR3, the DNA is TGTGCCAGCCAGAGGAGGGAAGGATACGAGCAGTACTTC. It yields the protein CASQRREGYEQYF.